This T cell receptor (beta chain) came from a study of T cells in Graves' hyperthyroidism and ophthalmopathy. Study at large: The authors collected peripheral blood at initial diagnosis, before any treatment. Notes on the study in general: Peripheral blood also featured most of the thyroid clonotypes expanded above 0.001.

It was RNA transcripts that yielded the amplified TCR beta CDR3 regions. Primed by the HTBI set, a first-round RT-PCR was run on the TCR CDR3. MiXCR was run by TCRdb on the multiplex PCR reads, yielding one entry per CDR3 protein. The sample carries nearly 250,000 distinct CDR3 sequences, 15% to 20% recorded once. Patients with ophthalmopathy all had a Clinical Activity Score of at least 3, a NOSPECS grade of at least 4 and duration under 3 months. At least ten counts were recorded for this clonotype. No antigen is known for it. Sequencing used blood. This sequence originates from a woman under 30 with Graves' ophthalmopathy.

CDR3 bases: TGTGCCAGCAGCCTCAGTTCCGGGACAGGGGGGAGGGCAGATACGCAGTATTTT. This sequence encodes CASSLSSGTGGRADTQYF. This chain uses TRBV7-2 with TRBJ2-3; 11 bases line up with TRBD1. Germline lookup yields CDR1 SGHTA and CDR2 FQGNSA. The CDR3 length is 18 residues. The junction had 14 bases not matched to a gene; V was cut back by 5 bases and J by 4 bases.